One and the same sample provided the 30 T cell receptor beta chains below, sequenced in a study of regulatory dendritic cells for organ transplantation. Only in-frame clones appear in the TCRdb table, and some are missing; sequencing was by immunoSEQ multiplex PCR. The data show fewer than 20,000 clones, less than 80% seen once. These TCRs are of unknown antigen specificity. Sorted T cells were CFSE-labeled and cultured 5 days with allogeneic regulatory or mature dendritic cells at 1:10. Input material: memory CD4+ T cells from blood cultured with regulatory dendritic cells. Subset denoted: CD45RO+ memory T cells. The receptors stem from a human donor in good health.

CDR3 DNA: TGCGCCAGCAGCCAAGAGTGGGGGACAGGGGGCCAGCCCCAGCATTTT. As protein: CASSQEWGTGGQPQHF. The chain combines TRBV4-3 with TRBJ1-5, with 12 bases matching TRBD1. Looked up from germline, CDR1 is LGHNA and CDR2 is YSLEER. This CDR3 contains 16 residues. V shed 0 bases and J 7 bases; nucleotides not matched to a gene: 4.

This clone was detected only a few times. This chain joins TRBV7-2 and TRBJ1-6, with 8 bases matching TRBD1. This CDR3 contains 15 residues. Germline CDR1 SGHTA, CDR2 FQGNSA. Germline trimming cut 5 bases from V and 7 bases from J; bases unmatched to any gene: 7. The CDR3 is CASSIRQGRNSPLHF. The CDR3 DNA reads as TGTGCCAGCAGCATAAGACAGGGGAGGAATTCACCCCTCCACTTT.

The genes are TRBV6-5 and TRBJ2-2; D gene unclear. This CDR3 is 13 amino acids long. V shed 9 bases and J shed 1 base, with 9 bases lying between them. Germline lookup yields CDR1 MNHEY and CDR2 SVGAGI. CDR3 in DNA: TGTGCCAGTCTAGGAAAGAACACCGGGGAGCTGTTTTTT. It is translated as CASLGKNTGELFF.

The chain is built from TRBV9 and TRBJ2-4; D uncertain. Germline CDR1 reads SGDLS; CDR2 reads YYNGEE. CDR3 size: 15 residues. The ends were cut back, 0 bases at V and 6 bases at J, with 13 bases in the middle. For the CDR3, the DNA is TGTGCCAGCAGCGTAGGTGTGGGTTCCCTAAACATTCAGTACTTC. Protein sequence: CASSVGVGSLNIQYF.

The rearrangement uses TRBV28 and TRBJ1-5; possible D gene TRBD1, 6 bases. The ends were cut back, 4 bases at V and 3 bases at J, with 13 bases in the middle. Germline CDR1 reads MDHEN; CDR2 reads SYDVKM. The CDR3 contains 15 residues. The CDR3 nucleotides read TGTGCCAGCAGTTACGCAGGGGCTTACAATCAGCCCCAGCATTTT. Amino acid sequence: CASSYAGAYNQPQHF.

The CDR3: CASSREASPSYEQYF. CDR3 coding DNA: TGTGCCAGCAGCCGGGAGGCTAGCCCCTCCTACGAGCAGTACTTC. The chain is built from TRBV9 and TRBJ2-7; 7 bases fit TRBD2. CDR3 length: 15 residues. With 4 bases clipped from V and 0 bases from J, the junction kept 7 bases outside the gene matches. The germline V gene encodes CDR1 SGDLS and CDR2 YYNGEE.

For the CDR3, the DNA is TGTGCCAGCAGCGTAGAGTGGGGTAGCACTGAAGCTTTCTTT. It encodes CASSVEWGSTEAFF. The V call is TRBV9, the J call TRBJ1-1, with D uncertain. The V gene's germline CDR1 is SGDLS and CDR2 YYNGEE. V lost 0 bases to trimming and J lost 4 bases, with 10 bases between them. The CDR3 sequence is 14 residues long.

A few counts support this clone. The gene calls are TRBV7-3 and TRBJ2-3; D is ambiguous. Looked up from germline, CDR1 is SGHTA and CDR2 is FQGTGA. The CDR3 extends over 14 amino acids. Trimming cost V 1 base and J 2 bases, with 7 bases left between them. This CDR3 reads CASSLMAATDTQYF. DNA of the CDR3: TGTGCCAGCAGCTTAATGGCAGCCACAGATACGCAGTATTTT.

The gene calls are TRBV7-9 and TRBJ2-3; 11 bases fit TRBD2. J lost 6 bases, V lost 0 bases, and 5 bases had no gene match. CDR3 size: 16 residues. Germline CDR1 and CDR2: SEHNR and FQNEAQ (reference sequence). The CDR3: CASSLALAGEWDTQYF. The CDR3 region has the DNA TGTGCCAGCAGCTTAGCACTAGCGGGAGAGTGGGATACGCAGTATTTT.

This chain joins TRBV28 and TRBJ2-7, with 8 nucleotides matching TRBD2. The germline V gene has CDR1 MDHEN and CDR2 SYDVKM. CDR3 length: 15 amino acids. V gave up 8 bases and J gave up 6 bases; unmatched junction bases: 15. CDR3 nucleotide sequence: TGTGCCAGCGGAAACGCGGTAGCGGGGCCCCTCGAGCAGTACTTC. It yields the protein CASGNAVAGPLEQYF.

This clone occurred a few times. The chain links TRBV2 to TRBJ2-1, with 7 bases matching TRBD1. Per germline, CDR1 SNHLY and CDR2 FYNNEI. With 4 bases clipped from V and 10 bases from J, the junction kept 7 bases outside the gene matches. This CDR3 contains 13 residues. The DNA for the CDR3 is TGTGCCAGCAGTGGGGGCAGGACAGGCGAGCAGTTCTTC. Residues: CASSGGRTGEQFF.

The rearrangement links TRBV28 to TRBJ2-3; D remains ambiguous. The CDR3 totals 13 residues. The V end lost 6 bases, the J end lost 0 bases, and 7 bases lay between the germline ends. CDR1 MDHEN and CDR2 SYDVKM come from the germline V gene. The CDR3 region is CASSHPSTDTQYF. DNA of the CDR3: TGTGCCAGCAGCCACCCGAGCACAGATACGCAGTATTTT.

The J gene is TRBJ2-5, the V gene TRBV5-6; 10 bases fit TRBD2. After removal of 2 bases from V and 2 bases from J, the junction contained 6 bases not matched to a gene. This CDR3 has 16 residues. Germline V gene data show CDR1 as SGHDT and CDR2 as YYEEEE. The CDR3 protein is CASSFLAGVIQETQYF. CDR3 coding DNA: TGTGCCAGCAGCTTTCTAGCGGGGGTGATACAAGAGACCCAGTACTTC.

This clone was observed once. The V gene is TRBV18, the J gene TRBJ2-5; the D is unclear. The CDR3 covers 15 residues. Germline assignment: CDR1 KGHSH and CDR2 LQKENI. V was cut by 4 bases and J by 2 bases, with 14 bases left in between. The DNA for the CDR3 is TGTGCCAGCTCACTCGACGGCATGCAACAAGAGACCCAGTACTTC. This sequence encodes CASSLDGMQQETQYF. Full variable domain (outside the CDR3, taken from reference TRBV18 and TRBJ2-5): NAGVMQNPRHLVRRRGQEARLRCSPMKGHSHVYWYRQLPEEGLKFMVYLQKENIIDESGMPKERFSAEFPKEGPSILRIQQVVRGDSAAYFCASSLDGMQQETQYFGPGTRLLVL.

The count of this clone is one. The chain couples TRBV28 to TRBJ2-6, with D tentatively TRBD2 (5 bases). V shed 7 bases and J shed 0 bases, with 10 bases lying between them. Germline CDR1 MDHEN, CDR2 SYDVKM. This CDR3 comprises 15 residues. CDR3 loop: CASTTAASGANVLTF. The CDR3 DNA is TGTGCCAGCACCACAGCGGCCTCTGGGGCCAACGTCCTGACTTTC.

The chain uses TRBV5-5 and TRBJ1-2; a possible D gene is TRBD1 (5 bases). Trimming shortened V by 6 bases and J by 4 bases, and 25 bases separated the two germline ends. Germline V gene lookup returns CDR1 SGHKS and CDR2 YYEKEE (reference sequence). The CDR3 consists of 17 residues. The CDR3 is CASIIDNNRFTGYGYTF. For the CDR3, the DNA is TGTGCCAGCATCATCGACAATAACAGGTTCACGGGCTATGGCTACACCTTC.

This sequence joins TRBV7-9 and TRBJ1-1, with D hard to call. Trimming removed 2 bases at V and 7 bases at J, with 11 bases between. The CDR3 is 13 amino acids. In germline, CDR1 is SEHNR, CDR2 FQNEAQ (reference sequence). DNA of the CDR3: TGTGCCAGCAGCTTATCGGCTCCGGGTGAAGCTTTCTTT. It translates to CASSLSAPGEAFF.

The V gene is TRBV28, the J gene TRBJ2-7; a weak D match, TRBD2 (6 bases). The CDR3 covers 16 residues. CDR1 is MDHEN, CDR2 SYDVKM, per germline. V was cut by 5 bases and J by 2 bases, with 19 bases left in between. CDR3: CASSKGGTHETYEQYF. The CDR3 nucleotides are TGTGCCAGCAGTAAAGGAGGGACGCACGAAACCTACGAGCAGTACTTC.

The chain joins TRBV7-2 to TRBJ1-1; no definite D call. Germline V gene data show CDR1 as SGHTA and CDR2 as FQGNSA. This CDR3 comprises 14 residues. The ends were cut back, 4 bases at V and 0 bases at J, with 9 bases in the middle. CDR3 in amino acids: CASSWDGMNTEAFF. In nucleotides, the CDR3 is TGTGCCAGCAGCTGGGATGGAATGAACACTGAAGCTTTCTTT.

The chain couples TRBV30 to TRBJ2-1; no clear D gene. Trimming pared 3 bases from V and 2 bases from J, leaving 5 bases between. CDR3 length equals 12 residues. Germline assignment: CDR1 GTSNPN and CDR2 SVGIG (reference sequence). The DNA for the CDR3 is TGTGCCTGGAGCGTGGCCTACAATGAGCAGTTCTTC. It yields the protein CAWSVAYNEQFF.

The CDR3 DNA sequence: TGCGCCAGCAGCCAAGCTATTGGAACAGTCGGGTACGAGCAGTACTTC. Encoded protein: CASSQAIGTVGYEQYF. This sequence joins TRBV4-3 and TRBJ2-7; D unclear. CDR1 is LGHNA and CDR2 is YSLEER in the germline V gene. V lost 1 base, J lost 4 bases, and 17 bases lay in between. The CDR3 runs 16 residues.

The count of this clone is one. The chain is built from TRBV6-5 and TRBJ2-7; 9 bases fit TRBD1. V gave up 11 bases and J gave up 3 bases; unmatched junction bases: 11. This CDR3 is built from 14 residues. CDR1 MNHEY and CDR2 SVGAGI come from the germline V gene. The CDR3: CAVSPGTGNYEQYF. The CDR3 DNA is TGTGCCGTCTCACCCGGGACAGGGAACTACGAGCAGTACTTC.

This sequence joins TRBV6-5 and TRBJ2-7; 10 nucleotides align to TRBD1. The CDR3 is 13 residues long. V shed 8 bases, J shed 4 bases, and the junction held 5 bases outside the gene matches. Germline-derived CDR1 and CDR2 are MNHEY and SVGAGI. DNA of the CDR3: TGTGCCAGCCGGGACAGGGGACCTTACGAGCAGTACTTC. Encoded protein: CASRDRGPYEQYF.

This chain links TRBV4-3 with TRBJ2-7; maybe TRBD1 (5 bases). The ends were cut back, 4 bases at V and 4 bases at J, with 11 bases in the middle. CDR1 and CDR2 (germline): LGHNA, YSLEER. The CDR3 runs to 13 residues. CDR3 protein: CASSLRQGYEQYF. CDR3 coding DNA: TGCGCCAGCAGCCTCCGTCAGGGATACGAGCAGTACTTC.

This chain uses TRBV19 with TRBJ2-3; 7 bases match TRBD2. Trimming at V came to 2 bases and at J to 6 bases, leaving 11 bases not matched to a gene. From germline, CDR1 is LNHDA and CDR2 SQIVND (reference sequence). The CDR3 is 16 amino acids. CDR3 coding DNA: TGTGCCAGTAGTATAATTGGCGGGGGAGGAGCGGATACGCAGTATTTT. Translated, it gives CASSIIGGGGADTQYF.

This chain uses TRBV6-5 with TRBJ1-1, with D perhaps matching TRBD1 (6 bases). V shed 9 bases and J shed 6 bases, with 17 bases lying between them. CDR1 is MNHEY, CDR2 SVGAGI, per germline. This CDR3 comprises 13 residues. DNA of the CDR3: TGTGCCAGTCTGTCATTAGGGGGGCCTGAAGCTTTCTTT. Residues: CASLSLGGPEAFF.

The V call is TRBV28, the J call TRBJ1-5; 8 nucleotides align to TRBD1. Germline CDR1 MDHEN, CDR2 SYDVKM. This CDR3 has 15 amino acids. V lost 3 bases, J lost 9 bases, and 10 bases stayed unmatched. CDR3 DNA sequence: TGTGCCAGCAGTTTTCCCTCAGGGGGCGAGGGGCCCCAGCATTTT. This codes for CASSFPSGGEGPQHF. The full variable domain, rest sourced from reference TRBV28 and TRBJ1-5, is DVKVTQSSRYLVKRTGEKVFLECVQDMDHENMFWYRQDPGLGLRLIYFSYDVKMKEKGDIPEGYSVSREKKERFSLILESASTNQTSMYLCASSFPSGGEGPQHFGDGTRLSIL.

The gene calls are TRBV4-1 and TRBJ2-1; a possible D gene is TRBD2 (6 bases). Trimming took 7 bases from V and 6 from J, leaving 10 bases between them. Germline CDR1 reads MGHRA; CDR2 reads YSYEKL. This CDR3 has 12 amino acids. The CDR3 bases are TGCGCCAGCACCCGGGACTTCAATGAGCAGTTCTTC. It is translated as CASTRDFNEQFF.

The rearrangement uses TRBV7-9 and TRBJ2-3; the match to TRBD1 covers 12 bases. The CDR3 is 16 amino acids. With 5 bases clipped from V and 3 bases from J, the junction kept 6 bases outside the gene matches. Germline lookup yields CDR1 SEHNR and CDR2 FQNEAQ (reference sequence). The CDR3 sequence is CASSVGQGAPTDTQYF. CDR3 DNA: TGTGCCAGCAGCGTGGGACAGGGGGCGCCTACAGATACGCAGTATTTT. Full variable domain (rest looked up from reference TRBV7-9 and TRBJ2-3): DTGVSQNPRHKITKRGQNVTFRCDPISEHNRLYWYRQTLGQGPEFLTYFQNEAQLEKSRLLSDRFSAERPKGSFSTLEIQRTEQGDSAMYLCASSVGQGAPTDTQYFGPGTRLTVL.

The rearrangement joins TRBV4-1 to TRBJ2-7; either TRBD1 or TRBD2 may fit D (5 bases each). The CDR3 extends over 15 amino acids. Trimming removed 1 base at V and 2 bases at J, with 12 bases between. CDR1 is MGHRA, CDR2 YSYEKL, per germline. CDR3 nucleotide sequence: TGCGCCAGCAGCCAAGGGGGACCGGGGCCCTACGAGCAGTACTTC. Translation: CASSQGGPGPYEQYF.